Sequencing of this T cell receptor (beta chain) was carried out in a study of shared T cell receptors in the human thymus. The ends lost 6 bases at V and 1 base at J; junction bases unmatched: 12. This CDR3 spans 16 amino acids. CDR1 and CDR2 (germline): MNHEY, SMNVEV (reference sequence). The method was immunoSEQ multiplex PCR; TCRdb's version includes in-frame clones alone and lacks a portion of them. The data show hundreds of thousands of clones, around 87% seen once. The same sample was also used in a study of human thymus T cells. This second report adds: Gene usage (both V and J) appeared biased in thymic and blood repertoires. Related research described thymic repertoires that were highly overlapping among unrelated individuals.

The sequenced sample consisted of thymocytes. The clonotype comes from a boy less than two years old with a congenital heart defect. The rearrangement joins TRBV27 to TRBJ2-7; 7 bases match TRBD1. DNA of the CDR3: TGTGCCAGCAGCCCCGAAGACAGGGCTCCTTCCTACGAGCAGTACTTC. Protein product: CASSPEDRAPSYEQYF.